A single T cell receptor (beta chain) is shown here with its context. Its antigen is unknown. This sample is part of a study of blood T cells in healthy people across ages. Primed by a sample-barcoded 5' primer and a J-beta primer mix, a second PCR proceeded for roughly 6 to 12 cycles. From the 5' RACE reads, TCRdb called clonotypes with MiXCR, one entry per CDR3 protein. This table holds hundreds of thousands of distinct CDR3 sequences, 25% to 30% found once. Points from the study as a whole: In long-lived donors, naive CD4+ cell counts and diversity exceeded those of aged donors.

The clonotype was recovered from a woman aged 80 or over in good health. Sequencing was done on a sample of blood.

The CDR3 loop is CASSPDTGTDTQYF. The CDR3 DNA is TGTGCCAGCAGCCCGGACACAGGGACAGATACGCAGTATTTT. This sequence joins TRBV7-2 and TRBJ2-3; tentatively, D is TRBD1 (6 bases). The V gene lost 5 bases and the J gene lost 3 bases, with 12 bases spanning the gap. Germline V gene lookup returns CDR1 SGHTA and CDR2 FQGNSA. CDR3 length equals 14 residues.